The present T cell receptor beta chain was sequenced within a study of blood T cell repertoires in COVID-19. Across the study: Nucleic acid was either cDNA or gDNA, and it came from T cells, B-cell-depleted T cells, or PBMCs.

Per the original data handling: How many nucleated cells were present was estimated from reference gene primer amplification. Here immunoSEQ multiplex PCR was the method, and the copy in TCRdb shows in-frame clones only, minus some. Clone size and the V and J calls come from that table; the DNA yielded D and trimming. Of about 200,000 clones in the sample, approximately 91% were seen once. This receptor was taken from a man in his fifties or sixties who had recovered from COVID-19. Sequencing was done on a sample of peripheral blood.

CDR3 DNA: TGTGCCAGCAGCTCACAGGGAATCTACACTGAAGCTTTCTTT. It encodes CASSSQGIYTEAFF. The chain uses TRBV7-2 and TRBJ1-1, with D possibly being TRBD1 (6 bases). Trimming removed 4 bases from V and 3 bases from J, with 12 bases in between. The CDR3 length is 14 residues. In germline, CDR1 is SGHTA, CDR2 FQGNSA.